A single sample gave rise to the 17 T cell receptor beta chains below, sequenced in a study of graft-versus-host responses after intestinal transplantation. Clones were sequenced by immunoSEQ multiplex PCR, and TCRdb holds only the in-frame ones, with some missing. The sample has about 20,000 clones, around nine tenths seen once; the top ten hold over 7.5%. The sequenced sample was PBMCs, obtained more than 220 days after intestinal transplant. The receptors originated from a human patient who received an intestinal transplant, so some T cells may come from the graft donor.

The genes are TRBV10-3 and TRBJ2-2; D could derive from TRBD1 or TRBD2 (5 bases each). CDR1 ENHRY and CDR2 SYGVKD come from the germline V gene. This CDR3 is built from 14 residues. Trimming removed 3 bases from V and 3 bases from J, with 8 bases in between. The CDR3 spells CAISERGDTGELFF. In DNA, the CDR3 is TGTGCCATCAGTGAAAGAGGGGACACCGGGGAGCTGTTTTTT.

The V and J genes are TRBV27 and TRBJ2-5; a weak D match, TRBD1 (6 bases). The ends were cut back, 5 bases at V and 6 bases at J, with 10 bases in the middle. The germline V gene encodes CDR1 MNHEY and CDR2 SMNVEV (reference sequence). The CDR3 covers 12 residues. As DNA, the CDR3 is TGTGCCAGCAGTAACGACAGGAAGACCCAGTACTTC. Protein product: CASSNDRKTQYF.

The chain's CDR3 is CASSFEAPWGSPLHF. The DNA of the CDR3 is TGTGCCAGCAGTTTTGAGGCCCCCTGGGGTTCACCCCTCCACTTT. This chain joins TRBV27 and TRBJ1-6; D is uncertain. V lost 3 bases, J lost 9 bases, and 15 bases lay in between. Germline-derived CDR1 and CDR2 are MNHEY and SMNVEV (reference sequence). This CDR3 comprises 15 residues.

The chain employs TRBV18 and TRBJ2-7, with D possibly being TRBD1 (6 bases). The CDR3 runs to 14 residues. The V gene's germline CDR1 is KGHSH and CDR2 LQKENI. Trimming stripped 2 bases from V and 0 bases from J, with 8 bases between. CDR3 DNA sequence: TGTGCCAGCTCACCAGGGGGCTACTCCTACGAGCAGTACTTC. Translated: CASSPGGYSYEQYF.

The chain combines TRBV27 with TRBJ2-1, with D possibly TRBD2 on 6 matching bases. The germline CDR1 and CDR2 sequences are MNHEY and SMNVEV (reference sequence). Trimming left V 5 bases short and J 5 bases short, with 16 bases between. There are 15 residues in the CDR3. This CDR3 is CASSPYSGGNNEQFF. The CDR3 DNA reads TGTGCCAGCAGTCCCTATAGCGGTGGGAACAATGAGCAGTTCTTC.

V gene TRBV6-1 combines with J gene TRBJ1-1; the D is unclear. Trimming removed 1 base at V and 4 bases at J, with 7 bases between. CDR1 and CDR2 from the germline V gene are MNHNS and SASEGT. The CDR3 length is 13 residues. CDR3: CASSEGRSTEAFF. The CDR3 DNA sequence: TGTGCCAGCAGTGAAGGGCGTAGCACTGAAGCTTTCTTT.

The chain's CDR3 is CASSPYAQGAYEQYF. CDR3 bases: TGTGCCAGCAGCCCTTACGCACAGGGGGCCTACGAGCAGTACTTC. This chain links TRBV7-9 with TRBJ2-7; 8 nucleotides match TRBD1. This CDR3 is built from 15 residues. Germline CDR1 SEHNR, CDR2 FQNEAQ (reference sequence). Germline trimming cut 5 bases from V and 2 bases from J; bases unmatched to any gene: 8.

This rearrangement joins TRBV30 to TRBJ1-3; the D is unclear. Germline loops: CDR1 GTSNPN, CDR2 SVGIG (reference sequence). Trimming stripped 5 bases from V and 0 bases from J, with 8 bases between. This CDR3 comprises 13 residues. For the CDR3, the DNA is TGTGCCTGGGACGGACTCTCTGGAAACACCATATATTTT. It yields the protein CAWDGLSGNTIYF.

The rearrangement uses TRBV2 and TRBJ1-1; 11 bases are a match to TRBD1. The CDR3 is 14 amino acids. Germline CDR1 reads SNHLY; CDR2 reads FYNNEI. Trimming cost V 6 bases and J 4 bases; bases outside gene matches: 4. The CDR3 reads CASRYGQGATEAFF. As DNA, the CDR3 is TGTGCCAGCAGGTATGGACAGGGGGCCACTGAAGCTTTCTTT.

The chain couples TRBV19 to TRBJ2-4; no reliable D call. Looked up from germline, CDR1 is LNHDA and CDR2 is SQIVND (reference sequence). CDR3 size: 11 residues. V was trimmed by 9 bases and J by 7 bases, leaving 10 bases between them. The CDR3 loop is CASEIGNIQYF. CDR3 sequence (DNA): TGTGCCAGCGAGATAGGGAACATTCAGTACTTC.

With respect to this clone: The sample contains more than one DNA sequence encoding this CDR3. The V call is TRBV5-1, the J call TRBJ2-3, with D maybe TRBD1 (5 bases). Trimming took 0 bases from V and 1 from J, leaving 9 bases between them. CDR1 and CDR2 (germline): SGHRS, YFSETQ. The CDR3 has 15 residues. Here the CDR3 reads CASSLDQGGTDTQYF. The CDR3 DNA reads TGCGCCAGCAGCTTGGACCAGGGTGGCACAGATACGCAGTATTTT.

J is TRBJ2-2 and V is TRBV27; D remains ambiguous. Trimming took 6 bases from V and 0 from J, leaving 8 bases between them. This CDR3 has 14 residues. The germline CDR1 and CDR2 sequences are MNHEY and SMNVEV (reference sequence). CDR3 nucleotides: TGTGCCAGCAGCGCACAAGCGAACACCGGGGAGCTGTTTTTT. This translates into CASSAQANTGELFF.

The J gene is TRBJ2-3, the V gene TRBV9, with D tentatively TRBD1 or TRBD2 (7 bases each). Germline V gives CDR1 SGDLS, CDR2 YYNGEE. The V and J ends lost 0 bases and 0 bases respectively, with 17 bases between them. CDR3 length equals 18 residues. The CDR3 sequence: CASSVASGTVGSTDTQYF. DNA of the CDR3: TGTGCCAGCAGCGTAGCGAGCGGGACAGTTGGGAGCACAGATACGCAGTATTTT. The full variable domain, with the rest looked up from reference TRBV9 and TRBJ2-3, is DSGVTQTPKHLITATGQRVTLRCSPRSGDLSVYWYQQSLDQGLQFLIQYYNGEERAKGNILERFSAQQFPDLHSELNLSSLELGDSALYFCASSVASGTVGSTDTQYFGPGTRLTVL.

V and J are TRBV10-3 and TRBJ2-7; no reliable D call. Germline V gene lookup returns CDR1 ENHRY and CDR2 SYGVKD. The CDR3 is made up of 15 amino acids. The V and J ends lost 3 bases and 5 bases respectively, with 17 bases between them. The CDR3 protein is CAISDPLSRANEQYF. The CDR3, as DNA: TGTGCCATCAGTGACCCCTTATCTAGGGCGAACGAGCAGTACTTC.

V usage is TRBV19 and J usage is TRBJ1-5; D gene uncertain. V was pared by 3 bases and J by 4 bases, with 7 bases between. The CDR3 length is 13 residues. Germline CDR1 is LNHDA and CDR2 is SQIVND (reference sequence). DNA for the CDR3: TGTGCCAGTAGTATGAGTGGGAATCAGCCCCAGCATTTT. Its protein is CASSMSGNQPQHF.

CDR3 sequence: CASSSYGTGYSYEQYF. The CDR3 DNA reads TGTGCCAGCAGCTCCTACGGGACAGGATACTCCTACGAGCAGTACTTC. The chain has TRBV11-1 and TRBJ2-7; 8 positions agree with TRBD1. CDR3 length: 16 residues. The germline CDR1 and CDR2 sequences are SGHAT and FQDESV (reference sequence). With 4 bases clipped from V and 0 bases from J, the junction kept 8 bases outside the gene matches. The full variable domain, rest sourced from reference TRBV11-1 and TRBJ2-7, is EAEVAQSPRYKITEKSQAVAFWCDPISGHATLYWYRQILGQGPELLVQFQDESVVDDSQLPKDRFSAERLKGVDSTLKIQPAELGDSAMYLCASSSYGTGYSYEQYFGPGTRLTVT.

The gene calls are TRBV6-1 and TRBJ1-5; maybe TRBD1 (5 bases). Trimming left V 7 bases short and J 4 bases short, with 14 bases between. CDR3 length: 14 residues. Germline assignment: CDR1 MNHNS and CDR2 SASEGT. The chain's CDR3 is CASTQGGGNQPQHF. The CDR3 coding sequence is TGTGCCAGCACCCAGGGCGGGGGGAATCAGCCCCAGCATTTT.